What follows describes a single T cell receptor beta chain. Participants were placed into cohorts based on the clinical history they reported. This record comes from a study of blood T cell repertoires in COVID-19. Study-level background: Cohort 3 donors were reported recovered after two negative PCRs, clearance, or symptom resolution. Italy, Spain and the United States were the sources of the convalescent and acute COVID-19 samples.

Produced via immunoSEQ multiplex PCR; TCRdb's table is partial and in-frame only. The repertoire holds roughly 150,000 clones, with approximately 84% as singletons. The V gene's germline CDR1 is ENHRY and CDR2 SYGVKD. Trimming shortened V by 6 bases and J by 8 bases, and 13 bases separated the two germline ends. CDR3 length: 12 residues. The sample consisted of PBMCs or T cells enriched from blood (not recorded which). The clonotype comes from a man between 50 and 59 years old in a cohort exposed to, infected with or recovered from COVID-19 (not recorded which). The chain links TRBV10-3 to TRBJ1-2; D is uncertain. The CDR3 sequence: CAISPESTGYTF. The CDR3 DNA sequence: TGTGCCATCAGCCCGGAATCGACAGGCTACACCTTC.